The clone carrying this TCR beta chain was seen repeatedly, ten times or more. Its antigen is still unknown. The V end was cut by 4 bases, the J end by 3 bases, with 16 bases between. The CDR3 contains 15 residues. This sample is part of a study of T cells in Graves' hyperthyroidism and ophthalmopathy. Broader study findings: Blood held most thyroid clonotypes expanded above 0.001 frequency.

Using RNA transcripts as the source, TCR beta CDR3 regions were amplified. HTBI primers were the set used in a first-round RT-PCR of the TCR CDR3. In TCRdb, the multiplex PCR reads were re-called with MiXCR into one record per CDR3 protein. The sample has about 580,000 distinct CDR3 sequences, around 13% seen once. Based on clinical symptoms, serum thyroxine and TRAb, thyroid ultrasound and orbital computed tomography, diagnoses were reached. The sequencing sample was made of blood. This clonotype was obtained from a woman aged 25 to 39 with Graves' hyperthyroidism that later progressed to Graves' ophthalmopathy. This chain uses TRBV12-3 or TRBV12-4 with TRBJ2-7; D gene unclear. The CDR3, as DNA: TGTGCCAGCAGTTCAGCAACCGTCTCGGGCTACGAGCAGTACTTC. Translating gives CASSSATVSGYEQYF.